Reported below is one T cell receptor (beta chain). In the authors' methods: For nucleated cells, counts were estimated from reference gene primer amplification. Repertoires were generated with immunoSEQ multiplex PCR, while TCRdb's copy carries only in-frame clones and drops some. V and J calls plus clone size are reproduced from that table; the DNA served to infer D and trimming. The repertoire includes approximately 190,000 clones, about 86% of them detected once, and about 15% sits in the top ten. CDR1 and CDR2 (germline): SGHRS, YFSETQ. With 0 bases removed from V and 4 bases from J, the gap between germline ends came to 14 bases. The CDR3 totals 15 residues. The sample originates from a study of blood T cell repertoires in COVID-19. The wider study: The analysed material was cDNA or gDNA that came from T cells, B-cell-depleted T cells, or PBMCs.

This receptor was obtained from a man younger than 45 with active or convalescent COVID-19. The material sequenced was peripheral blood. The chain uses TRBV5-1 and TRBJ2-7; perhaps TRBD2 as D (5 bases). The chain's CDR3 is CASSLAEEREYEQYF. The CDR3 DNA reads TGCGCCAGCAGCTTGGCCGAGGAGAGGGAATACGAGCAGTACTTC.